This T cell receptor beta chain was documented in a study of blood T cell repertoires in COVID-19. On the study more broadly: Spain, Italy and the United States supplied samples that represented acute and convalescent COVID-19. Nucleic acid was either cDNA or gDNA, and it came from T cells, B-cell-depleted T cells, or PBMCs.

The J segment lost 8 bases and the V segment lost 1 base, leaving 8 bases of the junction unmatched. CDR1 and CDR2 from the germline V gene are LGHNA and YNFKEQ. The CDR3 totals 16 residues. The authors' processing: Using reference gene primer amplification, nucleated cell counts were estimated. Generated by immunoSEQ multiplex PCR, the TCRdb table keeps only in-frame clones and is missing some. D and trimming were read from the DNA, whereas the V and J calls and clone size are those reported in that table. This table holds 85,000 to 130,000 clones, 85% to 90% found once. This sequence joins TRBV4-2 and TRBJ2-1; 10 nucleotides align to TRBD2. This receptor was identified in a human donor in a cohort sampled during active COVID-19. The specimen was peripheral blood. As DNA, the CDR3 is TGTGCCAGCAGCCAAGCAGCGGGAGGGCCCATCGATGAGCAGTTCTTC. Translating gives CASSQAAGGPIDEQFF.